Below are 10 T cell receptor beta chains sequenced from a single sample in a study of cytomegalovirus exposure and HLA in healthy donors. Vbeta (60) and Jbeta (13) primers were used in the PCR. Clones were read by immunoSEQ multiplex PCR, and TCRdb kept only the in-frame ones, dropping some. The sample includes more than 95,000 clones, about three quarters of them seen just once. The material sequenced was PBMCs. The receptors shown here come from a woman aged 60-75 years in good health and CMV-seropositive.

This clone came up once. The V call is TRBV18, the J call TRBJ1-2; D is unclear. Trimming took off 6 bases at V and 4 bases at J, with 21 bases between the two ends. Germline-derived CDR1 and CDR2 are KGHSH and LQKENI. The CDR3 contains 16 residues. The CDR3 reads CASSTNKQPLSYGYTF. CDR3 sequence (DNA): TGTGCCAGCTCGACGAATAAACAGCCTCTCTCCTATGGCTACACCTTC.

The chain couples TRBV6-5 to TRBJ2-5; TRBD1 is a possible D gene (6 bases). Trimming took off 5 bases at V and 2 bases at J, with 9 bases between the two ends. The CDR3 totals 13 residues. CDR1 is MNHEY and CDR2 is SVGAGI in the germline V gene. This chain's CDR3 is CASSVGTQETQYF. CDR3 bases: TGTGCCAGCAGTGTCGGGACACAAGAGACCCAGTACTTC.

The CDR3 spells CASPLPRTGDGANVLTF. Here the CDR3 DNA reads TGTGCCAGTCCCCTCCCCCGGACAGGGGACGGGGCCAACGTCCTGACTTTC. The V gene is TRBV7-9, the J gene TRBJ2-6, with TRBD1 identical over 9 bases. J gave up 4 bases and V 9 bases, and 13 bases lay outside the gene matches. This CDR3 spans 17 amino acids. Germline V gives CDR1 SEHNR, CDR2 FQNEAQ (reference sequence).

This chain's CDR3 is CASSQGQGATFPQHF. CDR3 nucleotide sequence: TGCGCCAGCAGCCAAGGACAGGGGGCGACCTTCCCCCAGCATTTT. This chain links TRBV4-3 with TRBJ1-5; TRBD1 matches 10 bases. CDR3 length equals 15 residues. CDR1 is LGHNA, CDR2 YSLEER, per germline. Trimming removed 1 base from V and 10 bases from J; junction bases left unmatched: 7.

The V and J genes are TRBV30 and TRBJ1-2; tentative D call: TRBD1 (6 bases). In germline, CDR1 is GTSNPN, CDR2 SVGIG (reference sequence). The CDR3 spans 15 residues. With 3 bases removed from V and 4 bases from J, the gap between germline ends came to 18 bases. CDR3 nucleotide sequence: TGTGCCTGGAGCCGGCCCGGACAGCGGACCTATGGCTACACCTTC. Translation: CAWSRPGQRTYGYTF.

The J gene is TRBJ2-5, the V gene TRBV5-5; the D gene is possibly TRBD2 (5 bases). V was cut by 0 bases and J by 5 bases, with 17 bases left in between. This CDR3 comprises 16 residues. Germline values: CDR1 SGHKS, CDR2 YYEKEE (reference sequence). CDR3 nucleotide sequence: TGTGCCAGCAGCTTGGCCCTGGCATCGGGGTCGGAGACCCAGTACTTC. This gives the protein CASSLALASGSETQYF.

CDR3 sequence (DNA): TGTGCCAGCAGCCGCCTACTAGCGAACTCCTACAATGAGCAGTTCTTC. This codes for CASSRLLANSYNEQFF. This rearrangement joins TRBV4-2 to TRBJ2-1; 7 nucleotides agree with TRBD2. Germline loops: CDR1 LGHNA, CDR2 YNFKEQ. The CDR3 contains 16 residues. Trimming took 4 bases from V and 0 from J; bases not matched to a gene: 6.

The V gene is TRBV10-1, the J gene TRBJ1-2; TRBD1 agrees at 7 bases. Trimming at V came to 10 bases and at J to 5 bases, leaving 22 bases not matched to a gene. This CDR3 is built from 17 residues. CDR1 WNHNN and CDR2 SYGVQD come from the germline V gene (reference sequence). The CDR3, as DNA: TGCGCCATCCACGTCGGGCGAGGGGACAGCCCAATTTATGGCTACACCTTC. It codes for CAIHVGRGDSPIYGYTF.

The rearrangement links TRBV4-2 to TRBJ2-7, with a possible D match to TRBD2 (6 bases). This CDR3 comprises 16 residues. V gave up 4 bases and J gave up 1 base, with 17 bases separating them. Germline CDR1 reads LGHNA; CDR2 reads YNFKEQ. The CDR3 DNA reads TGTGCCAGCAGCCGTAACCTAGGGCGGGATTCCTACGAGCAGTACTTC. It encodes CASSRNLGRDSYEQYF.

The rearrangement uses TRBV11-2 and TRBJ2-7; a possible D gene is TRBD2 (6 bases). The CDR3 has 15 amino acids. V lost 5 bases and J 0 bases, leaving 14 bases between the germline ends. Germline lookup yields CDR1 SGHAT and CDR2 FQNNGV. Here the CDR3 reads CASSGERAISYEQYF. Written as DNA, the CDR3 is TGTGCCAGCAGCGGGGAGCGGGCCATCTCCTACGAGCAGTACTTC.